The next 10 T cell receptor beta chains were all read from a single sample in a study of shared clonotypes between healthy human individuals. Libraries were prepared by immunoSEQ multiplex PCR; TCRdb keeps only in-frame clonotypes and omits some of them. This table holds 550,000 to 700,000 clones, around three quarters found once. The specimen was memory CD4+ T cells sorted from blood. As for subset: CD45RA-negative fraction. The receptors stem from a woman aged 25 to 39 in good health.

The chain recombines TRBV25-1 with TRBJ2-7, with D hard to call. From germline, CDR1 is MGHDK and CDR2 SYGVNS. V was cut by 4 bases and J by 2 bases, with 12 bases left in between. The CDR3 consists of 14 residues. CDR3 bases: TGTGCCAGCAGTGGAATCTCCCCAACCTACGAGCAGTACTTC. Amino acids: CASSGISPTYEQYF.

A note on this clone: Other DNA sequences in this sample translate to the same CDR3. The chain combines TRBV2 with TRBJ1-2; D is possibly TRBD1 (6 bases). V lost 6 bases to trimming and J lost 1 base, with 9 bases between them. CDR3 length equals 13 residues. Germline lookup yields CDR1 SNHLY and CDR2 FYNNEI. The CDR3 loop reads CASRQDSNYGYTF. DNA of the CDR3: TGTGCCAGCAGACAGGACAGTAACTATGGCTACACCTTC.

This clone was seen a handful of times. The same CDR3 can be traced to other DNA sequences in this sample. The chain is built from TRBV11-2 and TRBJ2-6; no clear D. CDR1 SGHAT and CDR2 FQNNGV come from the germline V gene. V dropped 1 base and J dropped 2 bases, with 0 bases sitting between them. This CDR3 is built from 13 residues. The CDR3 region has the DNA TGTGCCAGCAGCTTAGCTGGGGCCAACGTCCTGACTTTC. This encodes CASSLAGANVLTF.

The chain is built from TRBV10-2 and TRBJ2-3, with 10 bases lining up with TRBD2. Germline trimming cut 8 bases from V and 5 bases from J; bases unmatched to any gene: 7. The CDR3 covers 14 residues. CDR1 and CDR2 from the germline V gene are WSHSY and SAAADI. For the CDR3, the DNA is TGCGCCAGCGCCAGCGGGAGGGCGGAAGATACGCAGTATTTT. Its translation is CASASGRAEDTQYF.

The chain links TRBV28 to TRBJ2-3; 10 nucleotides agree with TRBD2. The germline gives CDR1 MDHEN, CDR2 SYDVKM. The trim removed 3 bases at V and 2 bases at J, leaving 11 bases unmatched. The CDR3 is 18 residues long. The CDR3 DNA is TGTGCCAGCAGTTTCCGGCTAGCGGGAGTGCGGAACACAGATACGCAGTATTTT. This gives the protein CASSFRLAGVRNTDTQYF.

The V gene is TRBV29-1, the J gene TRBJ2-5; D is ambiguous. This CDR3 has 11 amino acids. Germline V gene lookup returns CDR1 SQVTM and CDR2 ANQGSEA. V was pared by 7 bases and J by 5 bases, with 11 bases between. CDR3 sequence (DNA): TGCAGCGCCCGTGCTGGGGAGACCCAGTACTTC. Its protein product is CSARAGETQYF.

This sequence joins TRBV27 and TRBJ2-5; D gene ambiguous. V dropped 4 bases and J dropped 5 bases, with 8 bases sitting between them. The CDR3 spans 12 residues. CDR1 is MNHEY, CDR2 SMNVEV, per germline (reference sequence). CDR3 bases: TGTGCCAGCAGTTCGGCTTCGGAGACCCAGTACTTC. It codes for CASSSASETQYF.

The chain recombines TRBV5-4 with TRBJ1-1, with TRBD1 matching 9 bases. The CDR3 is made up of 14 amino acids. V lost 3 bases to trimming and J lost 0 bases; unmatched junction nucleotides: 0. Germline V gives CDR1 SGHNT, CDR2 YYREEE (reference sequence). The CDR3 protein is CASSWDRVNTEAFF. The CDR3 region has the DNA TGTGCCAGCAGCTGGGACAGGGTGAACACTGAAGCTTTCTTT.

Regarding this clone: A much larger clone differs by one base, so this may be a read error. V and J are TRBV9 and TRBJ2-1; D is uncertain. Trimming left V 4 bases short and J 4 bases short, with 3 bases between. CDR1 and CDR2 from the germline V gene are SGDLS and YYNGEE. This CDR3 contains 11 residues. The CDR3 nucleotides read TGTGCCAGCAGCTTATACAATGAGCAGTTCTTC. Residues: CASSLYNEQFF. Supplemented by reference TRBV9 and TRBJ2-1, the full variable domain reads DSGVTQTPKHLITATGQRVTLRCSPRSGDLSVYWYQQSLDQGLQFLIQYYNGEERAKGNILERFSAQQFPDLHSELNLSSLELGDSALYFCASSLYNEQFFGPGTRLTVL.

The chain has TRBV5-1 and TRBJ2-3; no reliable D call. Germline V lookup: CDR1 SGHRS, CDR2 YFSETQ. The CDR3 totals 13 residues. V was cut by 6 bases and J by 0 bases, with 8 bases left in between. CDR3 loop: CASKISSTDTQYF. Here the CDR3 DNA reads TGCGCCAGCAAGATTTCTAGCACAGATACGCAGTATTTT.